This TCR beta chain was recorded in a study of molecular identifiers for immune sequencing clone quantification. General observations from the study: Effector cells had over 99% of their molecules in clones above 20 RNA copies, while naive cells had under 1%.

This clonotype has just a few counts. Its antigen remains unidentified. TCRdb ran MiXCR on the PCR reads and lists one entry per CDR3 protein. This sample yields 460,000 or so distinct CDR3 sequences, of which 25% are seen a single time; just over 0.75% belongs to the top ten. V was pared by 3 bases and J by 3 bases, with 9 bases of the junction left unmatched. The CDR3 spans 15 residues. Germline-derived CDR1 and CDR2 are DFQATT and SNEGSKA (reference sequence). Naive CD8 T cells were picked out by sorting for CD8+CD4-CCR7+CD45RA+. The V call is TRBV20-1, the J call TRBJ1-2, with 8 positions matching TRBD1. The source of this sequence is a human donor in good health. Some libraries in this study had Jurkat cell RNA spiked in. Sequenced material: naive CD8+ T cells from blood, with Jurkat cell RNA spiked in. As to subset: FACS-sorted CD8+CD4-CCR7+CD45RA+ naive T cells. This CDR3 is CSASISTGQDYGYTF. CDR3 nucleotides: TGCAGTGCTAGTATTTCAACGGGACAGGACTATGGCTACACCTTC.